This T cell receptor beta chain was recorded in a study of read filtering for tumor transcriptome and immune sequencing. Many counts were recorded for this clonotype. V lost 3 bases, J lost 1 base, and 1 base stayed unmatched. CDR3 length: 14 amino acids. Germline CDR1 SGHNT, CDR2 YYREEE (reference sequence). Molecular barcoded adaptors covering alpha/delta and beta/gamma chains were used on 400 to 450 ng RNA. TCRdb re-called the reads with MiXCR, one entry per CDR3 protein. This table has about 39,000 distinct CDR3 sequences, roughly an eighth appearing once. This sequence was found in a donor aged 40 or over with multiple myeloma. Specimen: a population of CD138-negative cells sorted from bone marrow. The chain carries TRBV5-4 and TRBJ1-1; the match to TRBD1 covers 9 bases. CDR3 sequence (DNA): TGTGCCAGCAGCTCGGGACAGGGGAACACTGAAGCTTTCTTT. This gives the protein CASSSGQGNTEAFF. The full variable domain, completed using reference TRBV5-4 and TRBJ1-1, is ETGVTQSPTHLIKTRGQQVTLRCSSQSGHNTVSWYQQALGQGPQFIFQYYREEENGRGNFPPRFSGLQFPNYSSELNVNALELDDSALYLCASSSGQGNTEAFFGQGTRLTVV.